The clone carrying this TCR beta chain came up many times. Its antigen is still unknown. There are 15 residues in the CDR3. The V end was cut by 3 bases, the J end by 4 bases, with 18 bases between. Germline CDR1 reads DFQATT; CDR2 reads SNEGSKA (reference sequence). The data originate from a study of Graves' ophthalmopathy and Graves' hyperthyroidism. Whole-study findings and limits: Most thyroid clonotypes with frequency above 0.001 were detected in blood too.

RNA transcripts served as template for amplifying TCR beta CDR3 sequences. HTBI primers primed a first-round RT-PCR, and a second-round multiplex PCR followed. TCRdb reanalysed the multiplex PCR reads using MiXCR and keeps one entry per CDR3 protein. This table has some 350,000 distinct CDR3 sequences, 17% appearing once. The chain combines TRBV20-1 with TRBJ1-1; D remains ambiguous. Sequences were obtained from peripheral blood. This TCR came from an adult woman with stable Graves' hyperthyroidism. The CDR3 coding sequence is TGCAGTGCTAGGCCCGGGATTCTGAGACCCACTGAAGCTTTCTTT. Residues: CSARPGILRPTEAFF.